A selection of T cell receptor beta chains follows, all from one sample in a study of blood T cell repertoires in COVID-19. Method: immunoSEQ multiplex PCR; TCRdb's copy keeps in-frame clones and lacks some. This table holds 60,000 to 85,000 clones, approximately 81% found once. Sequenced input: peripheral blood. Source of these receptors: a woman in her sixties with acute or convalescent COVID-19. CDR3s include the opening cysteine and the closing phenylalanine or tryptophan. A D gene is named only where the DNA matches it firmly. Rows may omit the clone size; those that give it use once, few, many or a size class.

- | 13 | TRBJ1-2 | TRBV14 | TRBD1 | TGTGCCAGCAGCCGGGGGACAGCATATGGCTACACCTTC | CASSRGTAYGYTF
- | 15 | TRBJ1-6 | TRBV3-1/TRBV3-2 | TRBD1 | TGTGCCAGCAGCATTCGGACAGGGGAGAATTCACCCCTCCACTTT | CASSIRTGENSPLHF
- | 14 | TRBJ1-1 | TRBV6-5 | TRBD1 | TGTGCCAGCAGTAGCCTCGGGACAGGGTATGAAGCTTTCTTT | CASSSLGTGYEAFF
once | 15 | TRBJ1-6 | TRBV3-1/TRBV3-2 | - | TGTGCCAGCAGCCGACAGTGGGGGGATAATTCACCCCTCCACTTT | CASSRQWGDNSPLHF
- | 15 | TRBJ2-7 | TRBV5-4 | TRBD1 | TGTGCCAGCAGACTAAGGACAGGGGGGGAGTACGAGCAGTACTTC | CASRLRTGGEYEQYF
- | 16 | TRBJ2-3 | TRBV9 | TRBD2 | TGTGCCAGCAGCCCACTTAGCGGGGGTAGCACAGATACGCAGTATTTT | CASSPLSGGSTDTQYF
- | 16 | TRBJ2-1 | TRBV25-1 | - | TGTGCCAGCAGCACCGGGACATGGAACCTCTACAATGAGCAGTTCTTC | CASSTGTWNLYNEQFF
- | 15 | TRBJ2-5 | TRBV7-8 | TRBD1 | TGTGCCAGCAGTACGGGACAGGGGTTAGGAGAGACCCAGTACTTC | CASSTGQGLGETQYF
- | 13 | TRBJ1-1 | TRBV6-2/TRBV6-3 | - | TGTGCCAGCAGTTATACAGTGAACACTGAAGCTTTCTTT | CASSYTVNTEAFF
- | 12 | TRBJ2-1 | TRBV27 | - | TGTGCCAGCAGTCCCAGGAGGAATGAGCAGTTCTTC | CASSPRRNEQFF
- | 16 | TRBJ1-2 | TRBV5-1 | TRBD1 | TGCGCCAGCAGCTTCCTTGGGACAGGGAATAACTATGGCTACACCTTC | CASSFLGTGNNYGYTF
once | 16 | TRBJ1-2 | TRBV5-1 | TRBD1 | TGCGCCAGCAGCTTGGCGGGACAGGGCCCAAACTATGGCTACACCTTC | CASSLAGQGPNYGYTF
- | 16 | TRBJ2-4 | TRBV10-1 | TRBD2 | TGCGCCAGCAGTGAGTCCCGGGGGGTCTCCAAAAACATTCAGTACTTC | CASSESRGVSKNIQYF
- | 12 | TRBJ1-4 | TRBV18 | - | TGTGCCAGCTCACCGCAGGGGGAAAAACTGTTTTTT | CASSPQGEKLFF
- | 15 | TRBJ1-5 | TRBV18 | - | TGTGCCAGTTCACGACAGGAGTATAGCAATCAGCCCCAGCATTTT | CASSRQEYSNQPQHF
- | 14 | TRBJ2-1 | TRBV29-1 | - | TGCAGCGTTCCCGGACAGAGATCATACAATGAGCAGTTCTTC | CSVPGQRSYNEQFF
- | 15 | TRBJ2-2 | TRBV5-1 | - | TGCGCCAGCAGCTTGTGGGAGGCGAACACCGGGGAGCTGTTTTTT | CASSLWEANTGELFF
few | 14 | TRBJ2-1 | TRBV6-5 | TRBD1 | TGTGCCAGCACCCGAAGGGGGCCCTACAATGAGCAGTTCTTC | CASTRRGPYNEQFF
once | 15 | TRBJ1-4 | TRBV30 | - | TGTGCCTGGAGTGTACGGGGGGTGACTAATGAAAAACTGTTTTTT | CAWSVRGVTNEKLFF
- | 14 | TRBJ1-1 | TRBV6-1 | - | TGTGCCAGCAGTGAAAGCGGAGGTGACACTGAAGCTTTCTTT | CASSESGGDTEAFF
- | 15 | TRBJ2-1 | TRBV19 | - | TGTGCCAGTAGAACAGACCGGATCTCCTACAATGAGCAGTTCTTC | CASRTDRISYNEQFF
- | 15 | TRBJ2-3 | TRBV24-1 | TRBD1 | TGTGCCACCAGTGATTCGAGAGGGACAGGGGAAGTTCAGTATTTT | CATSDSRGTGEVQYF
- | 16 | TRBJ1-1 | TRBV7-9 | TRBD1 | TGTGCCAGCAGCCCTAGACGGGGACAGGGGAACACTGAAGCTTTCTTT | CASSPRRGQGNTEAFF
- | 16 | TRBJ2-5 | TRBV7-9 | - | TGTGCCAGCAGCTTAAGTCCGATACAGATCCAAGAGACCCAGTACTTC | CASSLSPIQIQETQYF
- | 13 | TRBJ1-1 | TRBV29-1 | - | TGCAGCGTTGCGGGACTCCCGAGGACTGAAGCTTTCTTT | CSVAGLPRTEAFF
few | 16 | TRBJ1-1 | TRBV18 | - | TGTGCCAGCTCACCAGGTGCCGGGGGGGTAGAGACTGAAGCTTTCTTT | CASSPGAGGVETEAFF
- | 13 | TRBJ1-1 | TRBV3-1/TRBV3-2 | - | TGTGCCAGCAGCCACAATTTTAACACTGAAGCTTTCTTT | CASSHNFNTEAFF
- | 14 | TRBJ1-2 | TRBV28 | TRBD1 | TGTGCCAGCAGTCTGGACAGGGGGAGGCATGGCTACACCTTC | CASSLDRGRHGYTF
- | 14 | TRBJ1-6 | TRBV7-9 | TRBD1 | TGTGCCAGCAGCGAGGACAGGGAGGTATCACCCCTCCACTTT | CASSEDREVSPLHF
- | 13 | TRBJ2-1 | TRBV7-2 | - | TGTGCCAGCAGCCCCACTCATTACAATGAGCAGTTCTTC | CASSPTHYNEQFF
- | 17 | TRBJ2-5 | TRBV30 | TRBD2 | TGTGCCCGTGGAGTGTTAACGGGGGGGGCGTCAGCGGAGACCCAGTACTTC | CARGVLTGGASAETQYF
- | 13 | TRBJ1-1 | TRBV10-1 | - | TGCGCCAGCAGAATCGACAGTAACACTGAAGCTTTCTTT | CASRIDSNTEAFF
- | 15 | TRBJ1-1 | TRBV15 | - | TGTGCCACCAGCAGAGTTTTACAGAAGAACACTGAAGCTTTCTTT | CATSRVLQKNTEAFF
once | 17 | TRBJ1-5 | TRBV19 | TRBD1 | TGTGCCAGTAGTATAGGCGTGACAGGGGGCTTCAATCAGCCCCAGCATTTT | CASSIGVTGGFNQPQHF
- | 16 | TRBJ1-2 | TRBV19 | TRBD1 | TGTGCCAGTACCTACAGGGGAGGAACGGACAACTATGGCTACACCTTC | CASTYRGGTDNYGYTF
few | 16 | TRBJ1-5 | TRBV18 | - | TGTGCCAGCTCACCGATCGGGGGAAATAGCAATCAGCCCCAGCATTTT | CASSPIGGNSNQPQHF
- | 13 | TRBJ2-1 | TRBV29-1 | TRBD1 | TGCAGCGTCGGGACAGGGTTTGGTAGTGAGCAGTTCTTC | CSVGTGFGSEQFF
- | 16 | TRBJ1-2 | TRBV11-2 | TRBD1 | TGTGCCAGCAGCTTAGAGCGGGACAGGGTACTCTATGGCTACACCTTC | CASSLERDRVLYGYTF
- | 16 | TRBJ2-1 | TRBV11-2 | - | TGTGCCAGCAGCTCCGACAGGTCTCTTGGGCACAATGAGCAGTTCTTC | CASSSDRSLGHNEQFF
- | 20 | TRBJ2-2 | TRBV5-1 | - | TGCGCCAGCAGCTCACTACCCGCAGGGAAGAGACTCGAAAACACCGGGGAGCTGTTTTTT | CASSSLPAGKRLENTGELFF
- | 15 | TRBJ2-5 | TRBV6-6 | TRBD2 | TGTGCCAGCAGTTACTTGGGGGGGAACCAAGAGACCCAGTACTTC | CASSYLGGNQETQYF
- | 14 | TRBJ1-6 | TRBV19 | TRBD1 | TGTGCCAGTAGTTCCCGGACAGGGGATTCACCCCTCCACTTT | CASSSRTGDSPLHF
- | 15 | TRBJ2-5 | TRBV27 | TRBD2 | TGTGCCAGCGCGTTTGCTTGGGGGGGGCAAGAGACCCAGTACTTC | CASAFAWGGQETQYF
few | 17 | TRBJ2-5 | TRBV23-1 | TRBD1 | TGCGCCAGCAGTCAATGGAGGGGACAGGGGGCCAGGGAGACCCAGTACTTC | CASSQWRGQGARETQYF